The 16 T cell receptor beta chains below were found in one sample sequenced in a study of PD-1 blockade in classical Hodgkin lymphoma. TCRdb keeps only in-frame clones here, not all; method: immunoSEQ multiplex PCR. The repertoire consists of approximately 60,000 clones, with about nine tenths occurring once and the leading ten covering approximately 9.8%. Every patient experienced relapse after autologous stem cell transplantation, and brentuximab vedotin exposure varied. The sequences come from peripheral blood mononuclear cells (PBMCs), collected at baseline. The receptor set was obtained from a human donor with classical Hodgkin lymphoma.

This clone came up once. J is TRBJ2-5 and V is TRBV27, with 10 bases identical to TRBD2. In germline, CDR1 is MNHEY, CDR2 SMNVEV (reference sequence). V shed 5 bases, J shed 5 bases, and the junction held 5 bases outside the gene matches. The CDR3 has 14 amino acids. DNA for the CDR3: TGTGCCAGCAGTAAACCGGGACTAGCGGAGACCCAGTACTTC. This gives the protein CASSKPGLAETQYF.

The chain is built from TRBV27 and TRBJ2-2; TRBD1 aligns across 8 bases. CDR1 MNHEY and CDR2 SMNVEV come from the germline V gene (reference sequence). The CDR3 extends over 16 amino acids. Trimming at V came to 4 bases and at J to 3 bases, leaving 7 bases not matched to a gene. CDR3 sequence: CASSSDRGFYTGELFF. The DNA of the CDR3 is TGTGCCAGCAGTTCCGACAGGGGATTCTACACCGGGGAGCTGTTTTTT.

This rearrangement joins TRBV18 to TRBJ1-4; a possible D gene is TRBD1 (6 bases). The germline V and J ends were trimmed by 6 bases and 7 bases, with 15 bases remaining between them. This CDR3 is 14 amino acids long. Germline CDR1 and CDR2: KGHSH and LQKENI. The DNA of the CDR3 is TGTGCCAGCTCGCCGTTCGACAGGTTTGAAAAACTGTTTTTT. Residues: CASSPFDRFEKLFF.

The chain has TRBV19 and TRBJ2-2; D gene unclear. Deletions cut 3 bases from V and 6 bases from J, with 2 bases between. The CDR3 consists of 11 residues. Per the germline V gene, CDR1 is LNHDA and CDR2 is SQIVND (reference sequence). The CDR3, as DNA: TGTGCCAGTAGTATGGCCGGGGAGCTGTTTTTT. Protein product: CASSMAGELFF.

The chain employs TRBV19 and TRBJ1-2; 8 bases align to TRBD1. The V segment lost 10 bases and the J segment 7 bases; nucleotides outside the gene matches: 11. The CDR3 length is 13 residues. Germline-derived CDR1 and CDR2 are LNHDA and SQIVND (reference sequence). Here the CDR3 DNA reads TGTGCCACTGGACCCAGGGGGCTCGGTGGCTACACCTTC. Its translation: CATGPRGLGGYTF. Complete variable domain (other parts from reference TRBV19 and TRBJ1-2): DGGITQSPKYLFRKEGQNVTLSCEQNLNHDAMYWYRQDPGQGLRLIYYSQIVNDFQKGDIAEGYSVSREKKESFPLTVTSAQKNPTAFYLCATGPRGLGGYTFGSGTRLTVV.

A single count supports this clone. This chain uses TRBV27 with TRBJ2-1; no firm D call. Trimming pared 3 bases from V and 2 bases from J, leaving 23 bases between. Germline assignment: CDR1 MNHEY and CDR2 SMNVEV (reference sequence). CDR3 length: 19 amino acids. The CDR3, as DNA: TGTGCCAGCAGTTTGGACCCGGTTAGGCTAAAGCCCACCTACAATGAGCAGTTCTTC. Translated, it gives CASSLDPVRLKPTYNEQFF.

The V and J genes are TRBV5-1 and TRBJ2-5, with 10 bases lining up with TRBD2. This CDR3 has 14 residues. Looked up from germline, CDR1 is SGHRS and CDR2 is YFSETQ. V gave up 4 bases and J gave up 5 bases; unmatched junction bases: 5. CDR3 region: CASSTLAGRETQYF. CDR3 bases: TGCGCCAGCAGCACACTAGCGGGGCGGGAGACCCAGTACTTC.

The rearrangement joins TRBV5-1 to TRBJ2-1, with 10 bases matching TRBD2. The ends lost 5 bases at V and 5 bases at J; junction bases unmatched: 4. CDR3 length: 14 residues. CDR1 is SGHRS, CDR2 YFSETQ, per germline. CDR3: CASRSSGRNNEQFF. The CDR3 nucleotides read TGCGCCAGCAGGTCTAGCGGGAGAAACAATGAGCAGTTCTTC.

The rearrangement links TRBV10-3 to TRBJ2-4; D is unresolved. V lost 3 bases to trimming and J lost 0 bases, with 6 bases between them. The germline gives CDR1 ENHRY, CDR2 SYGVKD. This CDR3 spans 14 amino acids. CDR3 DNA: TGTGCCATCAGTGAAGGCACAGCCAAAAACATTCAGTACTTC. Translation gives CAISEGTAKNIQYF.

The J gene is TRBJ2-7, the V gene TRBV5-1; TRBD2 matches at 9 bases. The CDR3 loop spans 15 amino acids. J gave up 3 bases and V 3 bases, and 7 bases lay outside the gene matches. CDR1 and CDR2 from the germline V gene are SGHRS and YFSETQ. The CDR3 sequence is CASSSIAGANYEQYF. The CDR3 nucleotides are TGCGCCAGCAGCTCCATAGCGGGGGCGAACTACGAGCAGTACTTC.

The chain uses TRBV6-5 and TRBJ1-2; 7 bases agree with TRBD1. Unmatched junction bases numbered 13, after V lost 7 bases and J lost 8 bases. Germline lookup yields CDR1 MNHEY and CDR2 SVGAGI. This CDR3 is 14 amino acids long. The CDR3 DNA is TGTGCCAGCACCAAGACAGGGTCGCTTAGCGGCTACACCTTC. It encodes CASTKTGSLSGYTF.

The chain carries TRBV7-9 and TRBJ2-7; no definite D call. Trimming took 4 bases from V and 5 from J, leaving 9 bases between them. This CDR3 contains 12 residues. Germline lookup yields CDR1 SEHNR and CDR2 FQNEAQ (reference sequence). CDR3 protein: CASSSFSNEQYF. The CDR3 DNA reads TGTGCCAGCAGCTCCTTTTCGAACGAGCAGTACTTC.

CDR3 in DNA: TGTGCCAGCAGCAAGGACAGTATGAACACTGAAGCTTTCTTT. It codes for CASSKDSMNTEAFF. The chain combines TRBV5-6 with TRBJ1-1; D possibly corresponds to TRBD1 (6 bases). The CDR3 length is 14 residues. CDR1 SGHDT and CDR2 YYEEEE come from the germline V gene. V was shortened by 4 bases and J by 0 bases, with 10 bases between the two germline ends.

This clone was found once. The rearrangement uses TRBV4-1 and TRBJ2-2, with D possibly TRBD2 on 6 matching bases. Germline V gene lookup returns CDR1 MGHRA and CDR2 YSYEKL. Trimming removed 3 bases at V and 6 bases at J, with 14 bases between. The CDR3 loop spans 15 amino acids. CDR3 bases: TGCGCCAGCAGCCACCCCGGGACTGGTTCCGGGGAGCTGTTTTTT. It is translated as CASSHPGTGSGELFF.

The table lists this clone with a few counts. The chain recombines TRBV2 with TRBJ1-2; 7 nucleotides align to TRBD1. The CDR3 consists of 13 residues. The germline V gene encodes CDR1 SNHLY and CDR2 FYNNEI. The V and J ends lost 9 bases and 8 bases, in that order; junction bases with no gene match: 12. CDR3 sequence: CARTSTGDRGYTF. The CDR3 nucleotides read TGTGCCAGGACCTCTACAGGGGATCGCGGCTACACCTTC.

The J gene is TRBJ2-2, the V gene TRBV19; 9 bases map to TRBD1. After removal of 1 base from V and 6 bases from J, the junction contained 6 bases not matched to a gene. CDR3 size: 16 residues. Germline CDR1 is LNHDA and CDR2 is SQIVND (reference sequence). The CDR3 loop is CASSIGDRGTAGELFF. CDR3 sequence (DNA): TGTGCCAGTAGTATAGGAGACAGGGGGACGGCCGGGGAGCTGTTTTTT.